The 25 T cell receptor beta chains below come from one sample, sequenced in a study of blood T cells in healthy people across ages. A J-beta primer mix and a sample-barcoded 5' primer were used in a second PCR of roughly 7 to 12 cycles. TCRdb re-called the 5' RACE reads through MiXCR, storing one row per CDR3 protein. The data contain around 870,000 distinct CDR3 sequences, 29% of them singletons. Sequencing used blood. The receptors derive from an elderly woman in good health.

This chain connects TRBV10-3 to TRBJ2-7, with 9 positions matching TRBD1. This CDR3 has 15 residues. Germline V gives CDR1 ENHRY, CDR2 SYGVKD. With V trimmed by 4 bases and J by 7 bases, 11 bases remained unmatched. The CDR3 here is CAISVAGTGLREQYF. The CDR3 DNA sequence: TGTGCCATCAGTGTGGCCGGGACAGGGCTGAGAGAGCAGTACTTC.

This clonotype was seen at least ten times. The chain couples TRBV12-3 or TRBV12-4 to TRBJ1-1; 7 bases match TRBD1. The CDR3 runs to 13 residues. J was trimmed by 4 bases and V by 7 bases; bases with no gene match: 6. In nucleotides, the CDR3 is TGTGCCAGCAACTCCAGGGGGGGCACTGAAGCTTTCTTT. Translating it yields CASNSRGGTEAFF.

This clonotype was recorded many times. V gene TRBV20-1 combines with J gene TRBJ2-3; D call uncertain. This CDR3 has 12 amino acids. Germline lookup yields CDR1 DFQATT and CDR2 SNEGSKA (reference sequence). V gave up 3 bases and J gave up 4 bases, with 8 bases separating them. This chain's CDR3 is CSARLGSDTQYF. The DNA of the CDR3 is TGCAGTGCTAGGTTGGGGTCAGATACGCAGTATTTT.

This clonotype has a count of ten or more. The chain combines TRBV5-1 with TRBJ2-5; TRBD2 matches at 15 bases. V dropped 4 bases and J dropped 5; count of bases not matched to a gene: 6. The CDR3 spans 16 residues. Germline loops: CDR1 SGHRS, CDR2 YFSETQ. The DNA of the CDR3 is TGCGCCAGCAGCGCGGGACTAGCGGGGGGAGCTGAGACCCAGTACTTC. Protein: CASSAGLAGGAETQYF. The entire variable domain, with the rest obtained from reference TRBV5-1 and TRBJ2-5, is as follows: KAGVTQTPRYLIKTRGQQVTLSCSPISGHRSVSWYQQTPGQGLQFLFEYFSETQRNKGNFPGRFSGRQFSNSRSEMNVSTLELGDSALYLCASSAGLAGGAETQYFGPGTRLLVL.

This clonotype has only one observation. The chain couples TRBV20-1 to TRBJ2-3, with D possibly matching TRBD1 (6 bases). The CDR3 loop spans 15 amino acids. Germline V gives CDR1 DFQATT, CDR2 SNEGSKA (reference sequence). Trimming removed 6 bases at V and 4 bases at J, with 20 bases between. In DNA, the CDR3 is TGCAGTGCCCCGTTGGCAGGGAACAGGGCAGATACGCAGTATTTT. Protein product: CSAPLAGNRADTQYF.

Concerning this clonotype itself: A much bigger clone sits one base away, suggesting this may be a read error. The chain combines TRBV2 with TRBJ1-2, with 9 bases aligning to TRBD1. Germline CDR1 is SNHLY and CDR2 is FYNNEI. CDR3 length equals 13 residues. In nucleotides, the CDR3 is TGTGCCAGCAGTGAAACAGGGGGCTATGGCTACATCTTC. Translation gives CASSETGGYGYIF.

The chain is built from TRBV3-1 and TRBJ1-5; 9 bases match TRBD1. V trimming: 0 bases; J trimming: 0 bases; junction bases outside the gene matches: 3. The V gene's germline CDR1 is LGHDT and CDR2 YNNKEL (reference sequence). The CDR3 is made up of 17 amino acids. The CDR3 sequence is CASSQDKTGGSNQPQHF. The CDR3 DNA is TGTGCCAGCAGCCAAGATAAGACAGGGGGTAGCAATCAGCCCCAGCATTTT.

Notes on this clonotype: Since a much larger clone is just one base distant, this may be a read error. The chain is built from TRBV10-3 and TRBJ1-6, with 7 positions matching TRBD1. The length of the CDR3 is 13 residues. Per germline, CDR1 ENHRY and CDR2 SYGVKD. Written as DNA, the CDR3 is TGTGCCATCAGAGGGACAGAGAATTCACCCCCCCACTTT. Protein product: CAIRGTENSPPHF.

This clonotype came up many times. This CDR3 is CASSYSGQGSEQYF. In DNA form, the CDR3 reads TGTGCCAGCAGTTACTCGGGACAGGGAAGCGAGCAGTACTTC. The rearrangement links TRBV6-6 to TRBJ2-7; 9 positions agree with TRBD1. CDR3 length: 14 amino acids. V shed 0 bases and J 6 bases; nucleotides not matched to a gene: 3. Germline V lookup: CDR1 MNHNY, CDR2 SVGAGI (reference sequence).

J is TRBJ1-1 and V is TRBV24-1; possibly TRBD1 for D (5 bases). V was pared by 7 bases and J by 6 bases, with 26 bases between. The CDR3 has 17 amino acids. The germline gives CDR1 KGHDR, CDR2 SFDVKD. CDR3 in DNA: TGTGCCACCAGCGTCCTACGTATGACCCGAGGGGCCCCTGAAGCTTTCTTT. Translated, it gives CATSVLRMTRGAPEAFF.

This rearrangement joins TRBV12-3 or TRBV12-4 to TRBJ2-3, with 7 bases lining up with TRBD1. The CDR3 sequence is 15 residues long. V gave up 3 bases and J gave up 1 base; unmatched junction bases: 4. The CDR3 reads CASSFTGDRTDTQYF. The CDR3 DNA sequence: TGTGCCAGCAGTTTCACAGGGGACCGCACAGATACGCAGTATTTT.

In its sample, this clonotype was seen many times. The chain is built from TRBV28 and TRBJ2-7; D gene unclear. Germline lookup yields CDR1 MDHEN and CDR2 SYDVKM. CDR3 length: 11 amino acids. Trimming removed 6 bases from V and 3 bases from J, with 6 bases in between. The DNA for the CDR3 is TGTGCCAGCAGGCAAAACTACGAGCAGTACTTC. Amino acid sequence: CASRQNYEQYF.

V gene TRBV5-1 combines with J gene TRBJ2-4, with D tentatively TRBD1 (6 bases). The CDR3 runs 17 residues. Germline assignment: CDR1 SGHRS and CDR2 YFSETQ. The ends were cut back, 4 bases at V and 2 bases at J, with 19 bases in the middle. CDR3 sequence (DNA): TGCGCCAGCAGCCCGCAAGGACAGAAGCTAACCAAAAACATTCAGTACTTC. Its translation: CASSPQGQKLTKNIQYF.

V and J are TRBV20-1 and TRBJ2-3; 16 nucleotides match TRBD2. CDR3 size: 16 residues. The ends lost 1 base at V and 4 bases at J; junction bases unmatched: 2. Germline V lookup: CDR1 DFQATT, CDR2 SNEGSKA (reference sequence). CDR3 sequence (DNA): TGCAGTGCTAGAGGGGGGACTAGCGGGAGGGCAGATACGCAGTATTTT. Translation gives CSARGGTSGRADTQYF.

This clonotype came up a few times. It may be a read error: a sequence one base away is much more abundant. The V call is TRBV5-1, the J call TRBJ2-3; a weak D match, TRBD1 (5 bases). The DNA end is a closer match to TRBJ1-5, so the J assignment may be wrong. This CDR3 is 14 amino acids long. Germline CDR1 is SGHRS and CDR2 is YFSETQ. The CDR3 spells CASSGDSPRDTQHF. DNA of the CDR3: TGCGCCAGCAGCGGCGACTCGCCCAGGGATACGCAGCATTTT.

As regards this clonotype: This may be a read error, as it is one base from a much larger clone. The chain links TRBV20-1 to TRBJ2-7; TRBD1 is a possible D gene (5 bases). Germline assignment: CDR1 DFQATT and CDR2 SNEGSKA (reference sequence). There are 15 residues in the CDR3. V dropped 0 bases and J dropped 10 bases, with 22 bases sitting between them. The CDR3 region is CSARDGRVTQEAQYF. CDR3 nucleotides: TGCAGTGCTAGAGATGGCAGGGTAACACAAGAGGCCCAGTACTTC.

This clonotype was found many times. In nucleotides, the CDR3 is TGCAGTGCTAGACAGGGCGTAGAATATGGCTACACCTTC. It is translated as CSARQGVEYGYTF. The chain recombines TRBV20-1 with TRBJ1-2; D is possibly TRBD1 (5 bases). Trimming removed 2 bases from V and 5 bases from J, with 12 bases in between. Germline V gene sequence: CDR1 DFQATT, CDR2 SNEGSKA (reference sequence). This CDR3 comprises 13 residues.

To note about this clonotype: The CDR3 does not end in the conserved phenylalanine or tryptophan, so this is likely a read error. The V call is TRBV6-6, the J call TRBJ2-5, with D possibly being TRBD1 or TRBD2 (5 bases each). Between the trimmed V and J ends, which lost 4 bases and 0 bases, there was a span of 9 bases. Germline assignment: CDR1 MNHNY and CDR2 SVGAGI (reference sequence). The CDR3 is 14 amino acids. Here the CDR3 reads CASSWGWDQETQYL. Here the CDR3 DNA reads TGTGCCAGCAGTTGGGGGTGGGACCAAGAGACCCAGTACTTG.

J is TRBJ2-5 and V is TRBV11-1, with TRBD2 matching 14 bases. Germline V gene sequence: CDR1 SGHAT, CDR2 FQDESV (reference sequence). V lost 3 bases, J lost 11 bases, and 11 bases stayed unmatched. CDR3 length: 16 residues. The CDR3 coding sequence is TGTGCCAGCAGCTTTAGACTAGCGGGGGGGGTCAATGAGCAGTACTTC. This translates into CASSFRLAGGVNEQYF.

About this clonotype itself: A read error may be the cause here, since a much bigger clone is one base away. The V and J genes are TRBV20-1 and TRBJ2-5; D assignment may be TRBD1 or TRBD2 (7 bases each). The CDR3 is 15 residues long. V shed 5 bases and J shed 0 bases, with 16 bases lying between them. Germline V gives CDR1 DFQATT, CDR2 SNEGSKA (reference sequence). CDR3 amino acids: CSALPGGGNQETQYF. Here the CDR3 DNA reads TGCAGTGCTCTCCCAGGGGGGGGGAACCAAGAGACCCAGTACTTC.

The rearrangement links TRBV5-5 to TRBJ1-2; 11 bases match TRBD1. CDR3 length equals 15 residues. The V and J ends lost 0 bases and 6 bases, in that order; junction bases with no gene match: 4. Germline V lookup: CDR1 SGHKS, CDR2 YYEKEE (reference sequence). CDR3: CASSLGTGGANGYTF. The CDR3 nucleotides are TGTGCCAGCAGCTTGGGGACAGGGGGCGCGAATGGCTACACCTTC.

This clonotype was counted a few times. This chain joins TRBV29-1 and TRBJ2-3; no clear D. Deletions cut 4 bases from V and 11 bases from J, with 10 bases between. CDR1 is SQVTM and CDR2 is ANQGSEA in the germline V gene. The CDR3 runs to 10 residues. The DNA for the CDR3 is TGCAGCGTTGTTGAGATTGGGCAGTATTTT. This codes for CSVVEIGQYF.

This clonotype appeared a few times. The V gene is TRBV3-1, the J gene TRBJ1-5; no definite D call. Between the trimmed V and J ends, which lost 1 base and 15 bases, there was a span of 16 bases. Germline V lookup: CDR1 LGHDT, CDR2 YNNKEL (reference sequence). The CDR3 consists of 13 residues. CDR3 nucleotides: TGTGCCAGCAGCCAAGGGAGGGTTCCCAATGTGCATTTT. Amino acids: CASSQGRVPNVHF.

This clonotype came up many times. The V gene is TRBV27, the J gene TRBJ2-3; the D call may be TRBD1 or TRBD2 (5 bases each). V shed 6 bases and J shed 0 bases, with 10 bases lying between them. CDR3 length: 14 residues. Germline CDR1 MNHEY, CDR2 SMNVEV (reference sequence). For the CDR3, the DNA is TGTGCCAGCAGACGGGGCCCTAGCACAGATACGCAGTATTTT. It codes for CASRRGPSTDTQYF.

The rearrangement uses TRBV11-2 and TRBJ2-1; a possible D gene is TRBD1 (6 bases). CDR3 length: 15 amino acids. The germline V gene encodes CDR1 SGHAT and CDR2 FQNNGV. Trimming shortened V by 4 bases and J by 10 bases, and 20 bases separated the two germline ends. In DNA form, the CDR3 reads TGTGCCAGCAGCTACGGCGGCCAGGGGTTCTACGAGCAGTTCTTC. Protein: CASSYGGQGFYEQFF.